One T cell receptor beta chain is described in this entry. Its binding antigen is unknown. Nothing much larger sits one base from this clone, and base qualities are not available. The sample originates from a study of vaccination and CD4 T cells after COVID-19 (dated by TCRdb to between 2020 and 2023). About the full investigation: Convalescent patients had a positive SARS-CoV-2 result on nasal swab PCR, and of these patients, some 10 had mild disease and one had severe disease. Culture stimuli were overlapping spike peptide pools from SARS-CoV-2 and from the common cold coronaviruses HCoV-NL63, HCoV-OC43 and HCoV-229E. The convalescent cohort comprised six males and four females, including two Hispanic individuals, seven Caucasians, two Asians and one multiracial person. Control cultures used a CEFX viral epitope pool as positive control, an HIV-1 Nef peptide pool as negative control, or no peptide. Post-COVID blood samples from convalescent patients were collected a median of about 100 days after diagnosis, with a range of 35 to 161 days. In roughly 11 COVID-19 convalescent patients and several infection-naive healthy vaccine recipients, the spike-specific CD4+ TCR repertoire before mRNA vaccination was compared with the repertoire after mRNA vaccination. Post-vaccine blood samples were taken a median of 72 days after the second vaccine dose, with a range of roughly 13 to 250 days. Two doses of either the Pfizer-BioNTech BNT162b2 vaccine (n=8) or the Moderna mRNA-1273 vaccine (n=2) were administered to participants.

Library preparation employed PCR. At the Johns Hopkins FTIC core, DNA from the cultured CD4+ T cells underwent TCR sequencing with the Oncomine TCR Beta short-read assay. The QIAamp micro DNA kit was used to extract genomic DNA from the cultured CD4+ T cells. Oncomine TCR Beta libraries from cultured CD4+ T cells were pooled using unique dual indexes and sequenced on an Illumina iSeq 100. In the paper's pipeline: Non-productive sequences were filtered out, and CDR3s that did not start with C, did not end with F or W, or were shorter than 7 amino acids were discarded. Antigen-specific clonotypes were identified using the MANAFEST web application through comparison of peptide-stimulated wells with reference and other culture wells. For a clone to be called positive, the clone needed an FDR below 0.05, an odds ratio above 5, and a productive frequency above 0.1% in at least two of three replicate wells. Cross-reactive clonotypes were defined as significantly expanded in both SARS-CoV-2 spike wells and at least one common cold coronavirus spike condition. Levenshtein distances (stringdist) and unrooted phylogenetic trees (ape) in R version 3.6.1 were used to assess CDR3 homology. TCRdb reprocessing: public reads trimmed at Q25 with fastp, clones called with MiXCR, in-frame beta chains kept. When rows share a CDR3 protein, they turn into one entry using the most common DNA and genes. The V and J calls and clone size are TCRdb's, not the authors'. A total of roughly 10,000 distinct CDR3 sequences appear in this sample, over 65% of them only once. The top ten hold approximately 24% of the sample.

Findings and caveats that apply to the study as a whole: The study included relatively few convalescent patients and did not analyze early timepoints after natural infection. The median count of SARS-CoV-2-reactive clonotypes went up from 21 after infection to a few dozen after vaccination, although the change was not significant. In convalescent patients, nearly all vaccine-specific clones (304 of 307) were found to be mono-reactive for SARS-CoV-2 spike rather than cross-reactive with common cold coronaviruses. In convalescent patients, a median around 86% of post-vaccine SARS-CoV-2-reactive clones were detected only after vaccination, suggesting vaccine-specific priming.

Trimmed from V: 4 bases; trimmed from J: 0 bases; junction bases lacking a gene match: 8. Measured from the cysteine to the phenylalanine, the CDR3 is 17 residues long. The read is trimmed to its CDR3 DNA, 51 bases read in frame from base 1. CDR1 MGHDK and CDR2 SYGVNS are derived from the germline V gene. Per the publication, the treatment or condition label means: roughly nine-day PBMC culture with coronavirus spike peptide pools or control peptides (ViraFEST assay). To expand antigen-specific T cells with peptide pools and then pick out the expanded clonotypes through TCR sequencing, the study relied on the ViraFEST assay. The convalescent patients' positive SARS-CoV-2 PCR tests fell between March and December 2020, which was before the Alpha, Beta and Delta variants emerged in the United States. PBMCs were cultured at around 2.2 million per well in IMDM supplemented with approximately 4.7% human AB serum and about 9.6 IU/ml IL-2, with approximately 10 ug/ml peptide pools added. Half of the culture medium was replaced with fresh IL-2-containing medium on days 3 and 7. After around 10 days of culture, CD4+ T cells were isolated by negative selection with the EasySep CD4+ T cell isolation kit. PBMCs were separated from whole blood using Ficoll-Paque Plus gradient centrifugation and then either used fresh or cryopreserved at -140C. Triplicate wells were generally used for each culture condition.

Sequencing was performed on CD4+ T cells from blood, cultured in vitro. The source of this sequence is a human donor who had recovered from COVID-19. The sequence joins TRBV25-1 to TRBJ2-4; the junction holds 8 bases that match TRBD1. The CDR3 corresponds to CASSGVGGQVAKNIQYF. The nucleotide sequence is TGTGCCAGCAGTGGCGTGGGGGGACAGGTAGCCAAAAACATTCAGTACTTC.